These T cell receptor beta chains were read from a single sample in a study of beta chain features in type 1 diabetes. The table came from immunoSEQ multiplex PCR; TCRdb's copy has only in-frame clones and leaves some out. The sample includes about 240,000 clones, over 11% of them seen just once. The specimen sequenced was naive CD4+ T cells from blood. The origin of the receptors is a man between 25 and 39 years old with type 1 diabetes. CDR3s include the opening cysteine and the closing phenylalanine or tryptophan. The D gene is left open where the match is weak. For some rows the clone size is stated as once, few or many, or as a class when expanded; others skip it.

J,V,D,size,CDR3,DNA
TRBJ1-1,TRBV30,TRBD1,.,CAWSYTGGYTEAFF,TGTGCCTGGAGTTATACAGGGGGTTACACTGAAGCTTTCTTT
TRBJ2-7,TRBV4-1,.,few,CASSQERQGSNEQYF,TGCGCCAGCAGCCAAGAGAGGCAGGGTAGCAACGAGCAGTACTTC
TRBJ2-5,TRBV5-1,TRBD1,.,CASSPRGLETQYF,TGCGCCAGCAGCCCAAGGGGGCTGGAGACCCAGTACTTC
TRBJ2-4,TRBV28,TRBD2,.,CASNNSGSSKNIQYF,TGTGCCAGCAACAATAGCGGGAGCTCCAAAAACATTCAGTACTTC
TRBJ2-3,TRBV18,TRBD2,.,CASSPILAGPSTDTQYF,TGTGCCAGCTCACCGATACTAGCGGGGCCCAGCACAGATACGCAGTATTTT
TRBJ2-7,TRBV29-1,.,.,CSVEEGGYEQYF,TGCAGCGTTGAGGAGGGCGGCTACGAGCAGTACTTC
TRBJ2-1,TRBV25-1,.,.,CASSHPINEQFF,TGTGCCAGCAGTCATCCCATCAATGAGCAGTTCTTC
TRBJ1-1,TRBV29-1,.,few,CSVRTGFTEAFF,TGCAGCGTTCGGACGGGGTTCACTGAAGCTTTCTTT
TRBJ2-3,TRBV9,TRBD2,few,CASSVALAGSTDTQYF,TGTGCCAGCAGCGTAGCCTTAGCGGGGAGCACAGATACGCAGTATTTT
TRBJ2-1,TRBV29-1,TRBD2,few,CSVPAGGSSYNEQFF,TGCAGCGTGCCCGCGGGGGGTAGCTCCTACAATGAGCAGTTCTTC
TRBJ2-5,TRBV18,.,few,CASSAMTGQETQYF,TGTGCCAGCTCAGCCATGACAGGTCAAGAGACCCAGTACTTC
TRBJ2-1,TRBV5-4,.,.,CASSRPGGHEQFF,TGTGCCAGCAGCCGGCCTGGGGGCCATGAGCAGTTCTTC
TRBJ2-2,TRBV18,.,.,CASSPPSGTGELFF,TGTGCCAGCTCACCACCTTCGGGAACCGGGGAGCTGTTTTTT
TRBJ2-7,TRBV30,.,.,CAWSVGGGGQASEQYF,TGTGCCTGGTCGGTGGGAGGAGGCGGGCAAGCCTCCGAGCAGTACTTC
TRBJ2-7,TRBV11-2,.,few,CASSLGETGTGGYEQYF,TGTGCCAGCAGCTTAGGGGAGACAGGGACCGGGGGATACGAGCAGTACTTC
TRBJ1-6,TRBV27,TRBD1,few,CASSLSGQGSPLHF,TGTGCCAGCAGTCTCTCAGGACAGGGTTCACCCCTCCACTTT
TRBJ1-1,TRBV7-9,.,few,CASSLHLRDKNTEAFF,TGTGCCAGCAGCCTCCATTTGAGAGATAAGAACACTGAAGCTTTCTTT
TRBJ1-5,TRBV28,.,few,CASSSQEGVSNQPQHF,TGTGCCAGCAGTTCCCAGGAGGGCGTTAGCAATCAGCCCCAGCATTTT
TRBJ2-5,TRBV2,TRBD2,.,CASRAYSGRAQETQYF,TGTGCCAGCAGGGCCTATAGCGGGAGGGCACAAGAGACCCAGTACTTC
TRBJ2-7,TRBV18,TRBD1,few,CASSGKTGGSSEQYF,TGTGCCAGCTCAGGAAAGACAGGGGGCTCGTCCGAGCAGTACTTC
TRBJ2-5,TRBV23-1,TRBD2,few,CAADAGVETQYF,TGCGCCGCCGACGCGGGGGTGGAGACCCAGTACTTC
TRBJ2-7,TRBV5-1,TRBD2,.,CASSLEAGLAGYEQYF,TGCGCCAGCAGCTTGGAAGCGGGGTTGGCAGGCTACGAGCAGTACTTC
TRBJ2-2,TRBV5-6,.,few,CASSPRQVAGELFF,TGTGCCAGCAGCCCCCGACAGGTCGCCGGGGAGCTGTTTTTT
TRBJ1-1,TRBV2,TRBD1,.,CASSLNRDSPEAFF,TGTGCCAGCAGTCTAAATCGGGACAGCCCTGAAGCTTTCTTT
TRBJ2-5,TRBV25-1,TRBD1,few,CASSDPGQGAGETQYF,TGTGCCAGCAGTGACCCCGGTCAGGGGGCTGGGGAGACCCAGTACTTC
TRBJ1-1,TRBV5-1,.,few,CASSELQGWTEAFF,TGCGCCAGCAGCGAGTTGCAGGGTTGGACTGAAGCTTTCTTT
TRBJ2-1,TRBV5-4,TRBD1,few,CASSSAGTGVNNEQFF,TGTGCCAGCAGCTCCGCCGGGACAGGGGTTAACAATGAGCAGTTCTTC
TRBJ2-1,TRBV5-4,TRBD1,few,CASSTTGAGPNNEQFF,TGTGCCAGCAGCACGACAGGGGCCGGGCCAAACAATGAGCAGTTCTTC
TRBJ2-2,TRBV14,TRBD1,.,CASSQVSGQGAGELFF,TGTGCCAGCAGCCAAGTGTCCGGACAGGGGGCCGGGGAGCTGTTTTTT
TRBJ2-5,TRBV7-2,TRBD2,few,CASSPGTSGRVRETQYF,TGTGCCAGCAGCCCCGGGACTAGCGGGAGGGTCAGAGAGACCCAGTACTTC
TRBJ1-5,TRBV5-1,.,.,CASSETGVQPQHF,TGCGCCAGCAGCGAGACAGGTGTCCAGCCCCAGCATTTT
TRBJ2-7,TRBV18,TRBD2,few,CASSRGLAADSYEQYF,TGTGCCAGCTCACGGGGACTAGCGGCCGACTCCTACGAGCAGTACTTC
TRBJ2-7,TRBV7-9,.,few,CASSLGTGLRHEQYF,TGTGCCAGCAGCTTAGGTACAGGGCTTCGGCATGAGCAGTACTTC
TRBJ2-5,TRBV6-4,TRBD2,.,CASTKTSGKWETQYF,TGTGCCAGCACCAAGACTAGCGGGAAGTGGGAGACCCAGTACTTC
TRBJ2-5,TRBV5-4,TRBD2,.,CASSPSGSRLETQYF,TGTGCCAGCAGCCCTAGCGGGAGTCGGTTAGAGACCCAGTACTTC
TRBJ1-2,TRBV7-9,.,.,CASSLDWQGYYGYTF,TGTGCCAGCAGCTTAGATTGGCAGGGATACTATGGCTACACCTTC
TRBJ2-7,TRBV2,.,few,CASTGLLEQYF,TGTGCCAGCACGGGACTGCTCGAGCAGTACTTC
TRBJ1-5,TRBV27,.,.,CASSLGARQPQHF,TGTGCCAGCAGTTTAGGCGCTAGGCAGCCCCAGCATTTT
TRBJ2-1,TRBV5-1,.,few,CASSADISSYNEQFF,TGCGCCAGCAGCGCCGACATTAGCTCCTACAATGAGCAGTTCTTC
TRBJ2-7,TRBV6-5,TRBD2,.,CASSYSSGREMYEQYF,TGTGCCAGCAGTTACTCCAGCGGGAGGGAAATGTACGAGCAGTACTTC
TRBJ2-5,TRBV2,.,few,CASSVSETQYF,TGTGCCAGCAGTGTCTCAGAGACCCAGTACTTC
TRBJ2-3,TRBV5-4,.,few,CASSLVGTDTQYF,TGTGCCAGCAGCTTGGTCGGCACAGATACGCAGTATTTT
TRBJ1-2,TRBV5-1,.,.,CASSLGYGEIYGYTF,TGCGCCAGCAGCCTGGGGTATGGAGAGATCTATGGCTACACCTTC
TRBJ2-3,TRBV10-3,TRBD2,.,CAISERTSGSTDTQYF,TGTGCCATCAGTGAGAGAACTAGCGGGAGCACAGATACGCAGTATTTT
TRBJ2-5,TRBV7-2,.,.,CASSQTSSTETQYF,TGTGCCAGCAGCCAGACTTCTAGCACAGAGACCCAGTACTTC
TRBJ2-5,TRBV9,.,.,CASSVGTAGQETQYF,TGTGCCAGCAGCGTCGGCACAGCGGGCCAAGAGACCCAGTACTTC
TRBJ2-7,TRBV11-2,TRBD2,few,CASSLGGTPSYEQYF,TGTGCCAGCAGCCTGGGAGGGACGCCCTCCTACGAGCAGTACTTC
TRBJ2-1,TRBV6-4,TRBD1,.,CASSPRTGGEQFF,TGTGCCAGCAGTCCGAGGACAGGGGGTGAGCAGTTCTTC
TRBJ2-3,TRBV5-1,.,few,CASSLHGDTQYF,TGCGCCAGCAGCTTGCACGGAGATACGCAGTATTTT
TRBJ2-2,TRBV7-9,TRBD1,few,CASSIRDRDTGELFF,TGTGCCAGCAGCATCCGGGACAGGGACACCGGGGAGCTGTTTTTT
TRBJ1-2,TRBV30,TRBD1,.,CAWRVLDRQGDGYTF,TGTGCCTGGAGGGTTCTCGATCGACAGGGAGATGGCTACACCTTC
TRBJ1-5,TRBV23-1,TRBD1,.,CASRRDRGLSNQPQHF,TGCGCCAGCCGCCGGGACAGGGGGTTGAGCAATCAGCCCCAGCATTTT
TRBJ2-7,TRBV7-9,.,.,CASSSGTGVVSEQYF,TGTGCCAGCAGTTCCGGGACGGGGGTTGTCTCAGAGCAGTACTTC
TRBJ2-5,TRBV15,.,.,CATSRDYPETQYF,TGTGCCACCAGCAGAGATTATCCGGAGACCCAGTACTTC